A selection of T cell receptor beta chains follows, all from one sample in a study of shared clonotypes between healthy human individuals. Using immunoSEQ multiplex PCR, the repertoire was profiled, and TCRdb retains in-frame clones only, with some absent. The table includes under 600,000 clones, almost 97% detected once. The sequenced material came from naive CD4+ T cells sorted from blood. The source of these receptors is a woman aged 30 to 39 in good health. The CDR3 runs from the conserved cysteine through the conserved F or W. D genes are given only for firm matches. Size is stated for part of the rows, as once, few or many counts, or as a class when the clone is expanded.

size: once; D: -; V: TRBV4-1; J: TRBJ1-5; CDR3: CASSREGGYSNQPQHF; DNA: TGCGCCAGCAGCCGCGAAGGGGGTTATAGCAATCAGCCCCAGCATTTT
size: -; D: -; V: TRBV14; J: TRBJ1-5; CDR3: CASSQGLNQPQHF; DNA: TGTGCCAGCAGCCAAGGATTGAATCAGCCCCAGCATTTT
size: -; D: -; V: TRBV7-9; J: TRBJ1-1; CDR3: CASSFRTASEAFF; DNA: TGTGCCAGCAGCTTTAGGACAGCCTCTGAAGCTTTCTTT
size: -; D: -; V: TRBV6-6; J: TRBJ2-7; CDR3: CASSGRGYEQYF; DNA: TGTGCCAGCAGTGGACGGGGTTACGAGCAGTACTTC
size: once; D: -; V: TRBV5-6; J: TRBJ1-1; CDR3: CASSLHRSSEAFF; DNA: TGTGCCAGCAGCTTGCACCGGAGCTCTGAAGCTTTCTTT
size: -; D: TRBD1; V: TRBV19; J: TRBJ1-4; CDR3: CASTIQTGGSENEKLFF; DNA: TGTGCCAGTACAATCCAGACAGGGGGAAGTGAGAATGAAAAACTGTTTTTT
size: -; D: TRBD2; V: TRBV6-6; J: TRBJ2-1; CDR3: CASSYSTSGSRDEQFF; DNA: TGTGCCAGCAGTTACTCGACTAGCGGGAGTAGGGATGAGCAGTTCTTC
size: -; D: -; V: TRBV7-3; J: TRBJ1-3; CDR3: CASSRPKFSGNTIYF; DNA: TGTGCCAGCAGCCGCCCAAAGTTCTCTGGAAACACCATATATTTT
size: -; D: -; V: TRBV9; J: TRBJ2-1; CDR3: CASSLGGLANEQFF; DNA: TGTGCCAGCAGCTTAGGAGGGCTAGCGAATGAGCAGTTCTTC
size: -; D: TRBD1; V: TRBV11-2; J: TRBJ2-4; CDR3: CASSPERTGSIQYF; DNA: TGTGCCAGCAGCCCGGAACGGACAGGGAGCATTCAGTACTTC
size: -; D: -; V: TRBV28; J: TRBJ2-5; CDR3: CASSLRGVQETQYF; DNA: TGTGCCAGCAGTTTAAGGGGAGTGCAAGAGACCCAGTACTTC
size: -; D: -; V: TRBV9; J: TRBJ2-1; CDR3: CASSVEAFGGNEQFF; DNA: TGTGCCAGCAGCGTAGAGGCATTCGGCGGAAATGAGCAGTTCTTC
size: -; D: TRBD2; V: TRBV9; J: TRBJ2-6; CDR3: CASSVGSAGSSGANVLTF; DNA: TGTGCCAGCAGCGTAGGGTCAGCGGGGAGCTCTGGGGCCAACGTCCTGACTTTC
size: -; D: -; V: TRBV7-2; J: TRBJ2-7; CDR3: CASSLERGFRSYEQYF; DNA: TGTGCCAGCAGCTTAGAGAGGGGGTTTCGGTCCTACGAGCAGTACTTC
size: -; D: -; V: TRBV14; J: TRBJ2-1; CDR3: CASSQDGLVKYNEQFF; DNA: TGTGCCAGCAGCCAAGACGGGCTAGTCAAGTACAATGAGCAGTTCTTC
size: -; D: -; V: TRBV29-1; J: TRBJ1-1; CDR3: CSVEGQMNTEAFF; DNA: TGCAGCGTCGAAGGACAGATGAACACTGAAGCTTTCTTT
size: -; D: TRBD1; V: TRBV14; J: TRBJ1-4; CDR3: CASSQGANEKLFF; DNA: TGTGCCAGCAGTCAGGGGGCTAATGAAAAACTGTTTTTT
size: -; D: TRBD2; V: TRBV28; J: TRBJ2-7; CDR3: CASSLSSGGPLEQYF; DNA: TGTGCCAGCAGTTTATCTAGCGGGGGGCCCCTCGAGCAGTACTTC
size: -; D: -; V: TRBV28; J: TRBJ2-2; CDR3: CASSLGTGELFF; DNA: TGTGCCAGCAGTTTGGGAACCGGGGAGCTGTTTTTT
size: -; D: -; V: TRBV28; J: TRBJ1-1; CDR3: CASSPDRGAEAFF; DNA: TGTGCCAGCAGTCCCGACCGGGGGGCCGAAGCTTTCTTT
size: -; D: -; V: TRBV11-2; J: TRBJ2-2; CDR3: CASSFRRGAGELFF; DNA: TGTGCCAGCAGCTTCAGGAGGGGGGCCGGGGAGCTGTTTTTT
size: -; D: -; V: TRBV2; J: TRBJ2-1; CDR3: CASRAGTVYNEQFF; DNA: TGTGCCAGCAGAGCCGGGACGGTTTACAATGAGCAGTTCTTC
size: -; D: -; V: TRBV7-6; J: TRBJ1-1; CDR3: CASSFNYNTEAFF; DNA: TGTGCCAGCAGCTTCAATTATAATACTGAAGCTTTCTTT
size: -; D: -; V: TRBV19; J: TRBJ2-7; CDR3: CASSINRPSYEQYF; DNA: TGTGCCAGTAGTATAAACAGACCTTCCTACGAGCAGTACTTC
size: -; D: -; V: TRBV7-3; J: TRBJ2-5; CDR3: CASSLTGGSMETQYF; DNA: TGTGCCAGCAGCCTGACAGGAGGGTCAATGGAGACCCAGTACTTC
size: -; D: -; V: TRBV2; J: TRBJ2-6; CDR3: CASSEAAPGANVLTF; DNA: TGTGCCAGCAGTGAAGCGGCTCCCGGGGCCAACGTCCTGACTTTC
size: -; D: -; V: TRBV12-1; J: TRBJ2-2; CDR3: CASSFGGHTGELFF; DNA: TGTGCCAGCAGCTTTGGGGGGCACACCGGGGAGCTGTTTTTT
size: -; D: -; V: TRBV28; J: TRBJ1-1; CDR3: CASSLGGRETEAFF; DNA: TGTGCCAGCAGCCTAGGGGGGAGAGAGACTGAAGCTTTCTTT
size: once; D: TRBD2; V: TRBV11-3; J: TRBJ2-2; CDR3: CASSLGLADTGELFF; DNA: TGTGCCAGCAGCTTAGGGCTAGCGGACACCGGGGAGCTGTTTTTT
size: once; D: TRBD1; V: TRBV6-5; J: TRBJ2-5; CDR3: CASSYSTSTGQETQYF; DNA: TGTGCCAGCAGTTACTCGACGTCGACAGGGCAAGAGACCCAGTACTTC
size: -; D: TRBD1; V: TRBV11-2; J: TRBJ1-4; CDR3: CASSHRGAGTSEKLFF; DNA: TGTGCCAGCAGCCACAGGGGGGCCGGGACCTCTGAAAAACTGTTTTTT
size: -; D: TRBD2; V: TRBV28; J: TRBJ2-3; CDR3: CASSLSPGLGSRDTQYF; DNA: TGTGCCAGCAGTTTATCCCCAGGACTAGGCAGTCGAGATACGCAGTATTTT
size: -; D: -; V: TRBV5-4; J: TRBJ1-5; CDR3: CASSRTAGSQPQHF; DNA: TGTGCCAGCAGCCGCACGGCGGGAAGTCAGCCCCAGCATTTT
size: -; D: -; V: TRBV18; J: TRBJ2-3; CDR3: CASSPRQSTDTQYF; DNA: TGTGCCAGCTCACCAAGACAGAGCACAGATACGCAGTATTTT
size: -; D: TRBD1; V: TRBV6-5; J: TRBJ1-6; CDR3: CASRGTGYNSPLHF; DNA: TGTGCCAGCAGGGGGACAGGGTATAATTCACCCCTCCACTTT
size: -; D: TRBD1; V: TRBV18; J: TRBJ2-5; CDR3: CASSPGQGETQYF; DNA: TGTGCCAGCTCCCCCGGACAGGGGGAGACCCAGTACTTC
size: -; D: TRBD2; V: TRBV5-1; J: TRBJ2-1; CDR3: CASSLEGTSGSYEQFF; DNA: TGCGCCAGCAGCTTGGAGGGGACTAGCGGGAGCTATGAGCAGTTCTTC
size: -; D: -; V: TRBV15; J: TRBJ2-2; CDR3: CATQRTINTGELFF; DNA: TGTGCCACCCAAAGGACAATCAACACCGGGGAGCTGTTTTTT
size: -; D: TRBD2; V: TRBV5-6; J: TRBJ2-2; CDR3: CASSFLAGGYTGELFF; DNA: TGTGCCAGCAGCTTTCTAGCGGGAGGTTACACCGGGGAGCTGTTTTTT
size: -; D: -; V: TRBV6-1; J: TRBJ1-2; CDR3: CASSPEFGTHGYTF; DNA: TGTGCCAGCAGCCCGGAGTTCGGAACGCATGGCTACACCTTC
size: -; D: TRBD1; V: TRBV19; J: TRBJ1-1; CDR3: CASMKGANTEAFF; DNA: TGTGCCAGTATGAAGGGGGCGAACACTGAAGCTTTCTTT
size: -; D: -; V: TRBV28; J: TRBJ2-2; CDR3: CASSWRGRVGTGELFF; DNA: TGTGCCAGCAGTTGGCGGGGTCGCGTAGGAACCGGGGAGCTGTTTTTT
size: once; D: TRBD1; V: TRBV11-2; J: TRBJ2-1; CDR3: CASVGSGTVNEQFF; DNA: TGTGCCAGCGTAGGCTCTGGGACAGTCAATGAGCAGTTCTTC
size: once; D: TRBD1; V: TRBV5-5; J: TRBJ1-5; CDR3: CASSWGAGGSNQPQHF; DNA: TGTGCCAGCAGCTGGGGAGCAGGGGGAAGCAATCAGCCCCAGCATTTT
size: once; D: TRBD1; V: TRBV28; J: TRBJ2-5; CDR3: CASSLWTGVETQYF; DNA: TGTGCCAGCAGTTTGTGGACAGGGGTAGAGACCCAGTACTTC
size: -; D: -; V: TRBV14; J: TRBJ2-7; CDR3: CASSQPRADYEQYF; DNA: TGTGCCAGCAGCCAACCCCGGGCCGACTACGAGCAGTACTTC
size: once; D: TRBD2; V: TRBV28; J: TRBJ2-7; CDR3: CATSGTSGAYEQYF; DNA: TGTGCCACCTCCGGGACGAGCGGGGCCTACGAGCAGTACTTC
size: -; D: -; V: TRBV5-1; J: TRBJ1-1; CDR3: CASKVGRDTEAFF; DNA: TGCGCCAGCAAGGTAGGGAGGGACACTGAAGCTTTCTTT
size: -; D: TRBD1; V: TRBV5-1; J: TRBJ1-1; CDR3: CASSLRQGLSEAFF; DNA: TGCGCCAGCAGCCTAAGACAGGGCCTATCTGAAGCTTTCTTT
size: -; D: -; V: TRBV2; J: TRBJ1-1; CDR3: CASSGFGEGSSEAFF; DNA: TGTGCCAGCAGTGGGTTCGGGGAAGGGAGCTCTGAAGCTTTCTTT
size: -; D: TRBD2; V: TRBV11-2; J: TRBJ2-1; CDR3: CASSPGASGWNEQFF; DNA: TGTGCCAGCAGCCCTGGGGCTAGCGGGTGGAATGAGCAGTTCTTC
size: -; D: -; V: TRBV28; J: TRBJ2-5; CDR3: CASSLSAMFRVGTGAETQYF; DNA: TGTGCCAGCAGTTTATCCGCCATGTTTCGGGTCGGGACTGGCGCGGAGACCCAGTACTTC
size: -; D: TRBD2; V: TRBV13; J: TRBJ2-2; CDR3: CASSLEGVVGLANTGELFF; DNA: TGTGCCAGCAGCTTAGAGGGGGTTGTGGGACTAGCGAACACCGGGGAGCTGTTTTTT